This T cell receptor (beta chain) stems from a study of cytomegalovirus exposure and HLA in healthy donors. V dropped 7 bases and J dropped 0 bases, with 9 bases sitting between them. This CDR3 has 13 residues. Per the germline V gene, CDR1 is MNHNS and CDR2 is SASEGT. The PCR employed 60 Vbeta primers together with 13 Jbeta primers. TCRdb's table, derived via immunoSEQ multiplex PCR, lists solely in-frame clones and lacks some. In the table there are 150,000 to 200,000 clones, approximately 85% of which are singletons. Nominal health characterized the donors when sampled, though unrecorded immune exposures were likely.

The clonotype originates from a man aged 18 to 29 in good health and CMV-seropositive. The source material was PBMCs. J is TRBJ2-5 and V is TRBV6-1; D remains unclear. CDR3 residues: CASIGLDQETQYF. CDR3 nucleotide sequence: TGTGCCAGCATTGGTCTAGACCAAGAGACCCAGTACTTC.